Each of the 30 T cell receptor beta chains below was sequenced from the same sample in a study of blood T cell repertoires in COVID-19. Using immunoSEQ multiplex PCR, the repertoire was profiled, and TCRdb retains in-frame clones only, with some absent. The sample yields around 100,000 clones, more than 75% seen once. The specimen sequenced was peripheral blood. The source of these receptors is a human donor in a cohort sampled during active COVID-19.

The chain links TRBV12-3 or TRBV12-4 to TRBJ2-1, with D perhaps TRBD2 (6 bases). V dropped 6 bases and J dropped 12 bases, with 15 bases sitting between them. This CDR3 has 12 residues. CDR3 in DNA: TGTGCCAGCAGCCCTGGACTATCGGCGCAGTTCTTC. Its translation: CASSPGLSAQFF.

Only a few counts were recorded for this clone. The chain uses TRBV4-3 and TRBJ2-3; 9 nucleotides agree with TRBD2. The J segment lost 3 bases and the V segment lost 3 bases, leaving 10 bases of the junction unmatched. The CDR3 is 17 residues long. Per germline, CDR1 LGHNA and CDR2 YSLEER. CDR3 coding DNA: TGCGCCAGCAGCCATAACCCCCTAGCGGGAAATACAGATACGCAGTATTTT. This sequence encodes CASSHNPLAGNTDTQYF.

The rearrangement uses TRBV29-1 and TRBJ2-2; 8 bases are shared with TRBD1. There are 16 residues in the CDR3. Germline CDR1 is SQVTM and CDR2 is ANQGSEA. Trimming took 6 bases from V and 5 from J; bases not matched to a gene: 14. The CDR3 bases are TGCAGCGTCGCGGACAGGGCGAAAAACCCAACCGGGGAGCTGTTTTTT. Its translation: CSVADRAKNPTGELFF.

This clone has more than one count but fewer than ten. V and J are TRBV5-1 and TRBJ2-1; D ambiguous. Trimming took off 0 bases at V and 6 bases at J, with 4 bases between the two ends. Per the germline V gene, CDR1 is SGHRS and CDR2 is YFSETQ. The CDR3 consists of 12 residues. DNA of the CDR3: TGCGCCAGCAGCTTGGTTAGCAATGAGCAGTTCTTC. Translating it yields CASSLVSNEQFF.

A note on this clone: Other nucleotide sequences in the sample specify the same CDR3. In nucleotides, the CDR3 is TGTGCCAGCAGCTTAGCTAGCGGGTCTGATACGCAGTATTTT. Protein sequence: CASSLASGSDTQYF. The genes are TRBV7-9 and TRBJ2-3; the match to TRBD2 covers 7 bases. CDR1 and CDR2 from the germline V gene are SEHNR and FQNEAQ (reference sequence). Unmatched junction bases numbered 3, after V lost 0 bases and J lost 6 bases. This CDR3 region has 14 residues.

Note on this clone: In the same sample, other DNA sequences code for this CDR3. The chain joins TRBV9 to TRBJ2-7, with D possibly matching TRBD2 (7 bases). CDR3 length: 14 amino acids. The V end lost 4 bases, the J end lost 1 base, and 12 bases lay between the germline ends. Germline V gives CDR1 SGDLS, CDR2 YYNGEE. The CDR3 nucleotides read TGTGCCAGCAGCCCGAGGGGGGGATCCTACGAGCAGTACTTC. Translation: CASSPRGGSYEQYF.

The chain uses TRBV3-1 (or the pseudogene TRBV3-2) and TRBJ2-5, with 10 bases fitting TRBD2. The CDR3 runs 17 residues. Per the germline V gene, CDR1 is LGHDT and CDR2 is YNNKEL (reference sequence). The V and J ends lost 3 bases and 4 bases, in that order; junction bases with no gene match: 11. DNA for the CDR3: TGTGCCAGCAGCCAGATACTAGCGGGAAGGCCCCGAGAGACCCAGTACTTC. This codes for CASSQILAGRPRETQYF.

The gene calls are TRBV6-2 or TRBV6-3 and TRBJ2-7; 10 bases match TRBD1. The CDR3 runs 17 residues. In germline, CDR1 is MNHEY, CDR2 SVGEGT. V dropped 6 bases and J dropped 4; count of bases not matched to a gene: 15. The CDR3 region has the DNA TGTGCCAGCAGCTCCGAAGGACAGGGGGTCAGGTCTTACGAGCAGTACTTC. It specifies CASSSEGQGVRSYEQYF.

This clone was observed at least ten times. This sequence joins TRBV5-4 and TRBJ1-2; 9 bases are shared with TRBD1. Germline trimming cut 0 bases from V and 8 bases from J; bases unmatched to any gene: 14. Germline values: CDR1 SGHNT, CDR2 YYREEE (reference sequence). This CDR3 has 17 amino acids. The CDR3 coding sequence is TGTGCCAGCAGCTTGGTAGGACAGGGGATTTTTGTGGGAGGCTACACCTTC. The encoded protein is CASSLVGQGIFVGGYTF.

V usage is TRBV25-1 and J usage is TRBJ1-3; no firm D call. The germline CDR1 and CDR2 sequences are MGHDK and SYGVNS. Between the trimmed V and J ends, which lost 2 bases and 3 bases, there was a span of 8 bases. This CDR3 is 14 amino acids long. This CDR3 is CASSEVAVGNTIYF. In DNA, the CDR3 is TGTGCCAGCAGTGAAGTGGCCGTTGGAAACACCATATATTTT.

The chain recombines TRBV10-3 with TRBJ2-2; TRBD2 agrees at 10 bases. Losses at the gene ends were 9 bases for V and 1 base for J; bases not matched to a gene: 8. The CDR3 sequence is 16 residues long. Per germline, CDR1 ENHRY and CDR2 SYGVKD. CDR3 in DNA: TGTGCCATAGGCGGAGCGGGAGGGAAGAACACCGGGGAGCTGTTTTTT. This translates into CAIGGAGGKNTGELFF.

This clone appeared a single time. This chain connects TRBV12-5 to TRBJ2-5; 7 bases match TRBD2. Looked up from germline, CDR1 is LGHNT and CDR2 is FRNRAP. The CDR3 covers 14 residues. The trim removed 5 bases at V and 5 bases at J, leaving 8 bases unmatched. This chain's CDR3 is CASGERGWEETQYF. The CDR3 region has the DNA TGTGCTAGTGGTGAGCGGGGTTGGGAGGAGACCCAGTACTTC.

This clone showed up just once. The rearrangement links TRBV4-1 to TRBJ2-1; TRBD2 matches 8 bases. The CDR3 loop spans 16 amino acids. CDR1 and CDR2 (germline): MGHRA, YSYEKL. V was clipped by 1 base and J by 4 bases; unmatched bases: 6. CDR3 in amino acids: CASSQVGGGSYNEQFF. The CDR3 DNA follows: TGCGCCAGCAGCCAAGTAGGCGGGGGGTCTTACAATGAGCAGTTCTTC.

V is TRBV6-5 and J is TRBJ2-7, with 10 nucleotides matching TRBD1. Trimming took 6 bases from V and 0 from J; bases not matched to a gene: 5. The CDR3 contains 15 residues. Germline CDR1 is MNHEY and CDR2 is SVGAGI. CDR3 bases: TGTGCCAGCAGACTGGACAGGGGGAGCTCCTACGAGCAGTACTTC. Translated, it gives CASRLDRGSSYEQYF.

The chain employs TRBV5-1 and TRBJ1-3; 11 bases agree with TRBD1. V trimming: 5 bases; J trimming: 3 bases; junction bases outside the gene matches: 7. CDR3 size: 16 residues. Per the germline V gene, CDR1 is SGHRS and CDR2 is YFSETQ. The CDR3 nucleotides read TGCGCCAGCAGTTCCGGGACAGGGGGTGGTGGAAACACCATATATTTT. Its translation: CASSSGTGGGGNTIYF.

The chain is built from TRBV6-6 and TRBJ1-1; D not certain. The germline gives CDR1 MNHNY, CDR2 SVGAGI (reference sequence). Trimming pared 2 bases from V and 1 base from J, leaving 2 bases between. This CDR3 is 12 amino acids long. The CDR3 here is CASSYRNTEAFF. The DNA of the CDR3 is TGTGCCAGCAGTTACCGGAACACTGAAGCTTTCTTT.

The count of this clone is one. The V call is TRBV5-5, the J call TRBJ1-4; D remains ambiguous. Trimming took 3 bases from V and 0 from J, leaving 15 bases between them. In germline, CDR1 is SGHKS, CDR2 YYEKEE (reference sequence). The CDR3 covers 17 residues. The CDR3 region is CASSWGPSGTTNEKLFF. The CDR3 coding sequence is TGTGCCAGCAGCTGGGGTCCGTCGGGAACAACTAATGAAAAACTGTTTTTT.

The V and J genes are TRBV6-2 or TRBV6-3 and TRBJ2-3; a possible D gene is TRBD2 (6 bases). Germline V gene lookup returns CDR1 MNHEY and CDR2 SVGEGT. This CDR3 has 15 amino acids. Trimming left V 2 bases short and J 0 bases short, with 9 bases between. This chain's CDR3 is CASSYGGLSTDTQYF. For the CDR3, the DNA is TGTGCCAGCAGTTACGGGGGACTTAGCACAGATACGCAGTATTTT.

V is TRBV19 and J is TRBJ2-1; 8 positions agree with TRBD2. After removal of 5 bases from V and 0 bases from J, the junction contained 15 bases not matched to a gene. The CDR3 is 19 residues long. The germline V gene encodes CDR1 LNHDA and CDR2 SQIVND (reference sequence). CDR3 DNA sequence: TGTGCCAGTAGTCCCAAGGGCCGACTAGCGAATAGCTCCTACAATGAGCAGTTCTTC. This codes for CASSPKGRLANSSYNEQFF.

The chain recombines TRBV19 with TRBJ1-1, with D unclear. The CDR3 length is 15 residues. V was trimmed by 3 bases and J by 1 base, leaving 12 bases between them. Looked up from germline, CDR1 is LNHDA and CDR2 is SQIVND (reference sequence). The CDR3 DNA follows: TGTGCCAGTAGTATTAACGGGAAGACGAACACTGAAGCTTTCTTT. Encoded protein: CASSINGKTNTEAFF.

The chain joins TRBV5-1 to TRBJ2-7, with D possibly being TRBD1 (6 bases). The CDR3 runs 14 residues. Trimming removed 4 bases at V and 1 base at J, with 12 bases between. Per germline, CDR1 SGHRS and CDR2 YFSETQ. CDR3 DNA: TGCGCCAGCAGCGCCTTGGACAGTTCCTACGAGCAGTACTTC. Amino acid sequence: CASSALDSSYEQYF.

The chain combines TRBV12-5 with TRBJ1-1; no clear D. V was pared by 1 base and J by 3 bases, with 12 bases between. The CDR3 is 15 residues long. Germline V CDR1 and CDR2: LGHNT, FRNRAP. The CDR3 is CASGLGGQGDTEAFF. CDR3 coding DNA: TGTGCTAGTGGTTTGGGAGGGCAAGGAGACACTGAAGCTTTCTTT.

On this clone itself: The sample holds other DNA sequences that translate to the same CDR3. The chain links TRBV6-5 to TRBJ2-7, with 7 bases matching TRBD1. Germline CDR1 and CDR2: MNHEY and SVGAGI. This CDR3 comprises 13 residues. V gave up 5 bases and J gave up 2 bases; unmatched junction bases: 3. DNA of the CDR3: TGTGCCAGCAGTAGGACAGGCGCCTACGAGCAGTACTTC. Its protein is CASSRTGAYEQYF.

The chain carries TRBV29-1 and TRBJ1-5, with 8 bases matching TRBD1. V shed 4 bases, J shed 2 bases, and the junction held 10 bases outside the gene matches. Germline lookup yields CDR1 SQVTM and CDR2 ANQGSEA. There are 16 residues in the CDR3. The CDR3 sequence is CSVVMTGERGNQPQHF. CDR3 coding DNA: TGCAGCGTTGTTATGACAGGGGAGAGGGGCAATCAGCCCCAGCATTTT.

The V gene is TRBV11-2, the J gene TRBJ2-1; D unclear. The CDR3 loop spans 14 amino acids. Germline CDR1 reads SGHAT; CDR2 reads FQNNGV. V was trimmed by 2 bases and J by 7 bases, leaving 12 bases between them. CDR3 in amino acids: CASSLLAVGNEQFF. The CDR3 nucleotides are TGTGCCAGCAGCTTATTAGCCGTCGGTAATGAGCAGTTCTTC.

The gene calls are TRBV6-5 and TRBJ1-6; D is perhaps TRBD1 (5 bases). Germline V gene lookup returns CDR1 MNHEY and CDR2 SVGAGI. The CDR3 sequence is 15 residues long. Trimming cost V 0 bases and J 8 bases, with 11 bases left between them. The chain's CDR3 is CASSYSTQGDSPLHF. CDR3 bases: TGTGCCAGCAGTTACTCGACTCAGGGCGATTCACCCCTCCACTTT.

This chain uses TRBV3-1 (or the pseudogene TRBV3-2) with TRBJ1-1; D might be TRBD1 (6 bases). CDR3 length: 13 amino acids. From germline, CDR1 is LGHDT and CDR2 YNNKEL (reference sequence). V lost 7 bases and J lost 5, with 14 bases in between. This CDR3 is CASTGRGGTEAFF. DNA of the CDR3: TGTGCCAGCACGGGCAGAGGGGGTACTGAAGCTTTCTTT.

The chain links TRBV7-9 to TRBJ2-3; D might be TRBD2 (6 bases). The CDR3 has 16 amino acids. Germline assignment: CDR1 SEHNR and CDR2 FQNEAQ (reference sequence). The V end was cut by 5 bases, the J end by 3 bases, with 18 bases between. The CDR3 reads CASSAASRGLTDTQYF. The CDR3, as DNA: TGTGCCAGCAGCGCAGCCTCGCGGGGTCTAACAGATACGCAGTATTTT.

This chain links TRBV5-1 with TRBJ2-3; 9 positions match TRBD1. V trimming: 4 bases; J trimming: 4 bases; junction bases outside the gene matches: 7. Germline V gives CDR1 SGHRS, CDR2 YFSETQ. The CDR3 is made up of 15 amino acids. The DNA for the CDR3 is TGCGCCAGCAGCGTCGGACAGGGGAAGTCAGATACGCAGTATTTT. Amino acids: CASSVGQGKSDTQYF.

The CDR3 DNA follows: TGTGCCACCACTAACAGCTACAATCAGCCCCAGCATTTT. It encodes CATTNSYNQPQHF. The V call is TRBV15, the J call TRBJ1-5; the D is unclear. V was clipped by 7 bases and J by 3 bases, with 10 bases between them. Germline V gene data show CDR1 as LNHNV and CDR2 as YYDKDF (reference sequence). The CDR3 consists of 13 residues.